This passage covers 21 T cell receptor beta chains from one sample sequenced in a study of T cell changes during pregnancy in multiple sclerosis. Repertoires were generated with immunoSEQ multiplex PCR, while TCRdb's copy carries only in-frame clones and drops some. The profile shows about 48,000 clones, about 92% of them singletons. The sample in question was CD4+ T cells from peripheral blood mononuclear cells, obtained in the second trimester of pregnancy. The receptors were sampled from a female donor in good health, enrolled as a control in a pregnancy study.

V and J are TRBV5-1 and TRBJ2-2; 9 bases agree with TRBD2. CDR1 is SGHRS, CDR2 YFSETQ, per germline. The CDR3 is 16 amino acids. The trim removed 4 bases at V and 1 base at J, leaving 5 bases unmatched. In DNA form, the CDR3 reads TGCGCCAGCAGCCCGCCACTAGCGGGGAACACCGGGGAGCTGTTTTTT. Translated, it gives CASSPPLAGNTGELFF.

This clone was seen just once. The V and J genes are TRBV6-1 and TRBJ1-1; maybe TRBD1 (6 bases). This CDR3 spans 19 amino acids. Germline V gene lookup returns CDR1 MNHNS and CDR2 SASEGT. V was shortened by 0 bases and J by 1 base, with 21 bases between the two germline ends. CDR3 residues: CASSEASHSHGTKNTEAFF. CDR3 in DNA: TGTGCCAGCAGTGAAGCCTCACACAGTCACGGGACAAAGAACACTGAAGCTTTCTTT.

In DNA, the CDR3 is TGTGCCAGTCGAGGGGACTCGTACGAGCAGTACTTC. It yields the protein CASRGDSYEQYF. The chain links TRBV6-1 to TRBJ2-7; tentatively, D is TRBD2 (6 bases). Per germline, CDR1 MNHNS and CDR2 SASEGT. V lost 9 bases and J 4 bases, leaving 13 bases between the germline ends. The CDR3 runs 12 residues.

The V and J genes are TRBV11-3 and TRBJ2-2; 9 bases fit TRBD1. Unmatched junction bases numbered 2, after V lost 1 base and J lost 2 bases. The CDR3 totals 16 residues. Germline values: CDR1 SGHNT, CDR2 YENEEA. CDR3 bases: TGTGCCAGCAGCTTAGTAACAGGGGGCAACACCGGGGAGCTGTTTTTT. Translating gives CASSLVTGGNTGELFF.

For the CDR3, the DNA is TGTGCCAGCAGCCTCCTAGGCGGGAACACTGAAGCTTTCTTT. It is translated as CASSLLGGNTEAFF. This chain uses TRBV7-9 with TRBJ1-1; D gene uncertain. The V end lost 5 bases, the J end lost 1 base, and 11 bases lay between the germline ends. The V gene's germline CDR1 is SEHNR and CDR2 FQNEAQ (reference sequence). This CDR3 contains 14 residues.

This sequence joins TRBV6-1 and TRBJ1-2, with D unclear. There are 15 residues in the CDR3. V was trimmed by 4 bases and J by 5 bases, leaving 17 bases between them. The germline V gene encodes CDR1 MNHNS and CDR2 SASEGT. CDR3 nucleotides: TGTGCCAGCAGTGCTTCAGGCGTCCCTGGGTATGGCTACACCTTC. It translates to CASSASGVPGYGYTF.

This clone was counted a few times. The J gene is TRBJ2-2, the V gene TRBV28; 8 nucleotides align to TRBD1. Trimming cost V 7 bases and J 7 bases; bases outside gene matches: 8. Germline lookup yields CDR1 MDHEN and CDR2 SYDVKM. The CDR3 contains 14 residues. The CDR3 coding sequence is TGTGCCAGCATCCCGGACAGGGTGATCGGGGAGCTGTTTTTT. It is translated as CASIPDRVIGELFF.

The chain uses TRBV9 and TRBJ1-2; D unclear. CDR1 and CDR2 from the germline V gene are SGDLS and YYNGEE. This CDR3 has 16 residues. Trimming pared 0 bases from V and 2 bases from J, leaving 14 bases between. DNA for the CDR3: TGTGCCAGCAGCGTAGGAGTCCCTGGCAGGAACTATGGCTACACCTTC. Its translation is CASSVGVPGRNYGYTF.

The chain is built from TRBV6-5 and TRBJ2-2; D might be TRBD2 (5 bases). With 4 bases removed from V and 5 bases from J, the gap between germline ends came to 11 bases. The CDR3 contains 14 residues. Germline CDR1 reads MNHEY; CDR2 reads SVGAGI. CDR3 in DNA: TGTGCCAGCAGTTTCAAGACTACTACCGGGGAGCTGTTTTTT. It codes for CASSFKTTTGELFF.

The chain employs TRBV5-1 and TRBJ1-4; 7 bases agree with TRBD1. Trimming cost V 3 bases and J 8 bases; bases outside gene matches: 7. CDR1 and CDR2 from the germline V gene are SGHRS and YFSETQ. This CDR3 has 14 amino acids. The DNA for the CDR3 is TGCGCCAGCAGCTGGCAGACAGGGAAAGAAAAACTGTTTTTT. Translation gives CASSWQTGKEKLFF.

As for this clone: A read error may produce the germline difference seen at one junction end. The same CDR3 also results from other DNA sequences found in this sample. The chain combines TRBV9 with TRBJ1-5; 9 positions match TRBD1. Germline loops: CDR1 SGDLS, CDR2 YYNGEE. This CDR3 region has 15 residues. The CDR3 loop reads CASSLTGGHNQPQHF. DNA for the CDR3: TGTGCTAGCAGCTTAACAGGGGGCCACAATCAGCCCCAGCATTTT. The variable domain in full, with the rest retrieved from reference TRBV9 and TRBJ1-5, is DSGVTQTPKHLITATGQRVTLRCSPRSGDLSVYWYQQSLDQGLQFLIQYYNGEERAKGNILERFSAQQFPDLHSELNLSSLELGDSALYFCASSLTGGHNQPQHFGDGTRLSIL.

Only one count was recorded for this clone. This chain uses TRBV18 with TRBJ1-4, with 7 bases lining up with TRBD1. The CDR3 has 14 residues. The germline CDR1 and CDR2 sequences are KGHSH and LQKENI. The ends lost 3 bases at V and 8 bases at J; junction bases unmatched: 6. The chain's CDR3 is CASSPSRGHEKLFF. The CDR3 coding sequence is TGTGCCAGCTCACCGTCGAGGGGGCACGAAAAACTGTTTTTT.

The J gene is TRBJ2-7, the V gene TRBV5-8, with D possibly being TRBD1 (7 bases). The CDR3 is made up of 15 amino acids. Looked up from germline, CDR1 is SGHTS and CDR2 is YDEGEE. The ends were cut back, 4 bases at V and 4 bases at J, with 18 bases in the middle. CDR3 nucleotide sequence: TGTGCCAGCAGCCTCGACAGGGACTCTCCTTACGAGCAGTACTTC. This codes for CASSLDRDSPYEQYF.

The genes are TRBV6-6 and TRBJ2-7, with D unclear. V was shortened by 6 bases and J by 2 bases, with 14 bases between the two germline ends. This CDR3 contains 14 residues. Germline assignment: CDR1 MNHNY and CDR2 SVGAGI (reference sequence). CDR3 sequence: CASRTQGSTYEQYF. CDR3 DNA: TGTGCCAGCAGAACACAAGGTAGCACCTACGAGCAGTACTTC.

The V and J genes are TRBV5-1 and TRBJ1-2, with 7 positions matching TRBD1. The junction had 5 bases not matched to a gene; V was cut back by 2 bases and J by 4 bases. CDR3 size: 14 residues. Germline-derived CDR1 and CDR2 are SGHRS and YFSETQ. The chain's CDR3 is CASSFDRAIYGYTF. CDR3 DNA sequence: TGCGCCAGCAGCTTCGACAGGGCAATCTATGGCTACACCTTC.

The V and J genes are TRBV4-1 and TRBJ2-4; D gene ambiguous. V gave up 2 bases and J gave up 1 base, with 9 bases separating them. This CDR3 has 15 residues. From germline, CDR1 is MGHRA and CDR2 YSYEKL. This chain's CDR3 is CASSQPLQAKNIQYF. The CDR3 coding sequence is TGCGCCAGCAGCCAACCCCTACAGGCCAAAAACATTCAGTACTTC.

The sample holds one count of this clone. The rearrangement uses TRBV4-3 and TRBJ2-6, with 7 bases matching TRBD1. Germline lookup yields CDR1 LGHNA and CDR2 YSLEER. V lost 2 bases to trimming and J lost 1 base; unmatched junction nucleotides: 8. The CDR3 extends over 18 amino acids. CDR3 loop: CASSQSGTVSSGANVLTF. CDR3 DNA sequence: TGCGCCAGCAGCCAAAGTGGGACAGTATCATCTGGGGCCAACGTCCTGACTTTC.

The chain links TRBV18 to TRBJ1-1; D is uncertain. Germline V gives CDR1 KGHSH, CDR2 LQKENI. This CDR3 has 12 amino acids. V lost 3 bases and J 5 bases, leaving 7 bases between the germline ends. This CDR3 is CASSPQFTEAFF. CDR3 sequence (DNA): TGTGCCAGCTCACCCCAGTTTACTGAAGCTTTCTTT.

In this sample, this clone turned up once. V and J are TRBV2 and TRBJ1-4, with 7 nucleotides matching TRBD1. Germline CDR1 reads SNHLY; CDR2 reads FYNNEI. Trimming removed 5 bases from V and 2 bases from J; junction bases left unmatched: 5. This CDR3 has 15 residues. The DNA for the CDR3 is TGTGCCAGCAGTTCTCGGACAGGTACTAATGAAAAACTGTTTTTT. This translates into CASSSRTGTNEKLFF.

The chain recombines TRBV4-1 with TRBJ2-1, with 12 bases that match TRBD2. V lost 2 bases and J lost 4; bases outside the gene matches: 3. The germline gives CDR1 MGHRA, CDR2 YSYEKL. CDR3 size: 16 residues. The DNA of the CDR3 is TGCGCCAGCAGCCAACCGCTAGCGGGAGGGTACAATGAGCAGTTCTTC. It is translated as CASSQPLAGGYNEQFF.

This sequence joins TRBV5-5 and TRBJ1-4; D is uncertain. There are 15 residues in the CDR3. The V end was cut by 0 bases, the J end by 6 bases, with 12 bases between. The germline V gene encodes CDR1 SGHKS and CDR2 YYEKEE (reference sequence). The CDR3: CASSLASGVDEKLFF. The CDR3 DNA follows: TGTGCCAGCAGCTTGGCTTCGGGAGTCGATGAAAAACTGTTTTTT.